The 4 T cell receptor beta chains reported below all come from one sample, sequenced in a study of blood T cells in healthy people across ages. PCR was performed a second time for roughly 7 to 11 cycles using a sample-barcoded 5' primer and a J-beta primer mix. MiXCR was run by TCRdb on the 5' RACE reads, yielding one entry per CDR3 protein. The sample contains 1,500,000 or so distinct CDR3 sequences, approximately 59% of which appear only once. The sample taken for sequencing was blood. Every receptor here comes from a man between 18 and 29 years old in good health.

V usage is TRBV6-1 and J usage is TRBJ2-5; TRBD2 might be the D (6 bases). From germline, CDR1 is MNHNS and CDR2 SASEGT. V was clipped by 1 base and J by 0 bases, with 18 bases between them. The CDR3 consists of 18 residues. CDR3 sequence reads: CASSEEFSGVRDQETQYF. DNA of the CDR3: TGTGCCAGCAGTGAAGAATTCTCGGGAGTAAGGGACCAAGAGACCCAGTACTTC.

The sample holds a few counts of this clonotype. J is TRBJ1-2 and V is TRBV3-1; D uncertain. Trimming stripped 1 base from V and 6 bases from J, with 9 bases between. CDR1 and CDR2 (germline): LGHDT, YNNKEL (reference sequence). The CDR3 extends over 13 amino acids. The CDR3 is CASSQAREDGYTF. For the CDR3, the DNA is TGTGCCAGCAGCCAAGCGCGCGAGGATGGCTACACCTTC.

This clonotype appeared a few times. The V gene is TRBV12-3 or TRBV12-4, the J gene TRBJ2-5; 8 nucleotides line up with TRBD1. After removal of 7 bases from V and 0 bases from J, the junction contained 7 bases not matched to a gene. The length of the CDR3 is 15 residues. This chain's CDR3 is CASTIWTGYQETQYF. The CDR3 DNA reads as TGTGCCAGCACCATATGGACAGGGTACCAAGAGACCCAGTACTTC.

CDR3 sequence: CASSVGSFRGYTF. The CDR3 nucleotides are TGTGCCAGCAGCGTAGGGTCTTTCCGTGGCTACACCTTC. The rearrangement joins TRBV9 to TRBJ1-2, with D hard to call. The V end was cut by 0 bases, the J end by 7 bases, with 10 bases between. The CDR3 runs to 13 residues. CDR1 and CDR2 from the germline V gene are SGDLS and YYNGEE.